This T cell receptor (beta chain) derives from a study of shared clonotypes between healthy human individuals. Profiled with immunoSEQ multiplex PCR; TCRdb holds only in-frame clones, not every one. The table lists a few hundred thousand clones, more than 95% of them singletons, with around 0.058% in the top ten. CD45RA-negative memory and CD45RA+ naive subsets were split from the CD4+ cells. V lost 8 bases, J lost 1 base, and 19 bases lay in between. The CDR3 has 16 amino acids. Per germline, CDR1 LNHDA and CDR2 SQIVND (reference sequence). Sequencing was done on a sample of naive CD4+ T cells sorted from blood. Subset described: CD45RA+ positively selected. This rearrangement joins TRBV19 to TRBJ2-3; D may be TRBD1 (6 bases). The clonotype comes from a woman in her 30s in good health. CDR3 sequence (DNA): TGTGCCAGTTCACGAGATCGGGACACCGGCACAGATACGCAGTATTTT. Translation gives CASSRDRDTGTDTQYF.